This T cell receptor (beta chain) was identified in a study of shared clonotypes between healthy human individuals. Germline V lookup: CDR1 ENHRY, CDR2 SYGVKD. Trimming removed 5 bases from V and 1 base from J, with 8 bases in between. The CDR3 consists of 13 residues. TCRdb's table, derived via immunoSEQ multiplex PCR, lists solely in-frame clones and lacks some. The repertoire includes 2 million to 2.5 million clones, 85% to 95% of them detected once, and about 0.39% sits in the top ten. Worth noting for this clone: Other nucleotide sequences from this sample produce the same CDR3.

V usage is TRBV10-3 and J usage is TRBJ1-1; D uncertain. The sequenced sample was naive CD4+ T cells from PBMCs. Subset defined: CD45RA+ positively selected. The sequence was collected from a man aged 18 to 30 in good health. Some clones in this sample may be carry-over from other donors' samples. The CDR3 here is CAISPDGNTEAFF. For the CDR3, the DNA is TGTGCCATCAGTCCGGACGGGAACACTGAAGCTTTCTTT.